These 16 T cell receptor beta chains came from one sample sequenced in a study of beta chain features in type 1 diabetes. What was sequenced were expressed TCRB transcripts, since all of the isolated RNA had been reverse transcribed. The table came from immunoSEQ multiplex PCR; TCRdb's copy has only in-frame clones and leaves some out. The sample has about 210,000 clones, about 11% seen once. What was sequenced was central memory CD4+ T cells from blood. The receptors stem from a man aged 18-30 years in good health.

This clone was seen many times. The rearrangement joins TRBV5-4 to TRBJ2-7; possibly TRBD1 for D (7 bases). This CDR3 has 14 amino acids. Germline CDR1 SGHNT, CDR2 YYREEE (reference sequence). The germline V and J ends were trimmed by 0 bases and 4 bases, with 11 bases remaining between them. The CDR3 region has the DNA TGTGCCAGCAGCTTGGACAGGGGAGGTTACGAGCAGTACTTC. Amino acids: CASSLDRGGYEQYF.

This rearrangement joins TRBV29-1 to TRBJ1-2, with D uncertain. The CDR3 length is 13 residues. Germline assignment: CDR1 SQVTM and CDR2 ANQGSEA. The V and J ends lost 7 bases and 0 bases respectively, with 12 bases between them. For the CDR3, the DNA is TGCAGCGCTAGGGAGGGCTCTAACTATGGCTACACCTTC. Translating it yields CSAREGSNYGYTF.

This clone came up a few times. The chain recombines TRBV7-2 with TRBJ2-1, with 10 positions matching TRBD1. CDR1 and CDR2 from the germline V gene are SGHTA and FQGNSA. The CDR3 spans 15 residues. J gave up 2 bases and V 6 bases, and 4 bases lay outside the gene matches. CDR3 nucleotide sequence: TGTGCCAGCAGTTCAGACAGGGGGCCCTACAATGAGCAGTTCTTC. Translation: CASSSDRGPYNEQFF.

V is TRBV10-3 and J is TRBJ2-1, with 16 bases aligning to TRBD2. Germline V gene data show CDR1 as ENHRY and CDR2 as SYGVKD. The CDR3 length is 17 residues. V was pared by 10 bases and J by 8 bases, with 14 bases of the junction left unmatched. In nucleotides, the CDR3 is TGTGCCACCCAAAGGGGGGGACTAGCGGGAGGGCCCTATGAGCAGTTCTTC. Protein sequence: CATQRGGLAGGPYEQFF.

This clone was seen a few times. The chain joins TRBV7-2 to TRBJ2-5; no clear D. V lost 6 bases to trimming and J lost 1 base, with 9 bases between them. CDR1 and CDR2 (germline): SGHTA, FQGNSA. The length of the CDR3 is 13 residues. In DNA, the CDR3 is TGTGCCAGCAGGCGGACGGGCCAAGAGACCCAGTACTTC. Its translation is CASRRTGQETQYF.

The rearrangement links TRBV7-3 to TRBJ2-1; D gene ambiguous. The V and J ends lost 2 bases and 3 bases respectively, with 5 bases between them. CDR1 SGHTA and CDR2 FQGTGA come from the germline V gene. The CDR3 loop spans 13 amino acids. CDR3 DNA: TGTGCCAGCAGCTTATCCAGCTACAATGAGCAGTTCTTC. Translated: CASSLSSYNEQFF.

The CDR3 DNA follows: TGTGCCAGCAGCGTAGCTAGCGGGGGGACCGGGGAGCTGTTTTTT. It encodes CASSVASGGTGELFF. This chain connects TRBV9 to TRBJ2-2, with TRBD2 identical over 11 bases. The CDR3 contains 15 residues. Germline CDR1 reads SGDLS; CDR2 reads YYNGEE. V lost 0 bases to trimming and J lost 5 bases; unmatched junction nucleotides: 0.

This clone was seen a handful of times. In nucleotides, the CDR3 is TGTGCCAGCAGCGGTCGCGGGAGGGCAGATACGCAGTATTTT. Protein: CASSGRGRADTQYF. The chain employs TRBV25-1 and TRBJ2-3, with 9 bases fitting TRBD2. The V segment lost 6 bases and the J segment 4 bases; nucleotides outside the gene matches: 5. CDR3 size: 14 residues. Germline V gene data show CDR1 as MGHDK and CDR2 as SYGVNS.

This clone has more than one count but fewer than ten. This chain uses TRBV29-1 with TRBJ2-7, with D tentatively TRBD2 (7 bases). This CDR3 contains 15 residues. Germline values: CDR1 SQVTM, CDR2 ANQGSEA. V was trimmed by 6 bases and J by 2 bases, leaving 20 bases between them. The chain's CDR3 is CSVPGAGGTTYEQYF. CDR3 in DNA: TGCAGCGTCCCAGGGGCTGGCGGGACTACCTACGAGCAGTACTTC.

The chain couples TRBV5-1 to TRBJ2-7, with 7 bases lining up with TRBD1. The V gene end was trimmed by 3 bases and the J gene end by 2 bases; junction bases not matched to a gene: 5. The germline V gene has CDR1 SGHRS and CDR2 YFSETQ. CDR3 size: 14 residues. The CDR3 here is CASSSGQPAYEQYF. Here the CDR3 DNA reads TGCGCCAGCAGCTCGGGACAGCCGGCCTACGAGCAGTACTTC.

The sample holds a few counts of this clone. Here the CDR3 DNA reads TGCAGCGTTGTCCTAGCGGGAGGATTTGAGACCCAGTACTTC. This translates into CSVVLAGGFETQYF. V usage is TRBV29-1 and J usage is TRBJ2-5, with 11 nucleotides matching TRBD2. J gave up 5 bases and V 4 bases, and 6 bases lay outside the gene matches. CDR3 length equals 14 residues. Looked up from germline, CDR1 is SQVTM and CDR2 is ANQGSEA.

This clone turned up a few times. The gene calls are TRBV5-1 and TRBJ2-1; D not certain. Trimming left V 0 bases short and J 13 bases short, with 8 bases between. The CDR3 sequence is 11 residues long. Germline CDR1 SGHRS, CDR2 YFSETQ. CDR3 DNA: TGCGCCAGCAGCTTGGAACAGATACAGTTCTTC. It specifies CASSLEQIQFF. Combining the CDR3 with reference TRBV5-1 and TRBJ2-1 gives the whole variable domain KAGVTQTPRYLIKTRGQQVTLSCSPISGHRSVSWYQQTPGQGLQFLFEYFSETQRNKGNFPGRFSGRQFSNSRSEMNVSTLELGDSALYLCASSLEQIQFFGPGTRLTVL.

The rearrangement joins TRBV7-2 to TRBJ2-7, with D unresolved. V lost 5 bases to trimming and J lost 4 bases, with 12 bases between them. CDR1 and CDR2 from the germline V gene are SGHTA and FQGNSA. The CDR3 spans 13 residues. In nucleotides, the CDR3 is TGTGCCAGCAGCCGATCCAGCACATACGAGCAGTACTTC. Translating it yields CASSRSSTYEQYF. Based on the CDR3 plus reference TRBV7-2 and TRBJ2-7, the full variable domain is GAGVSQSPSNKVTEKGKDVELRCDPISGHTALYWYRQSLGQGLEFLIYFQGNSAPDKSGLPSDRFSAERTGGSVSTLTIQRTQQEDSAVYLCASSRSSTYEQYFGPGTRLTVT.

The chain recombines TRBV7-9 with TRBJ2-7; 7 nucleotides match TRBD1. CDR3 length: 13 residues. Germline values: CDR1 SEHNR, CDR2 FQNEAQ (reference sequence). The V gene end was trimmed by 5 bases and the J gene end by 5 bases; junction bases not matched to a gene: 6. This chain's CDR3 is CASSDRVTHEQYF. The CDR3 coding sequence is TGTGCCAGCAGCGACAGGGTTACGCACGAGCAGTACTTC.

The sample holds a few counts of this clone. The V and J genes are TRBV6-1 and TRBJ2-5; D is perhaps TRBD1 (6 bases). Per the germline V gene, CDR1 is MNHNS and CDR2 is SASEGT. Deletions cut 4 bases from V and 6 bases from J, with 18 bases between. This CDR3 is built from 15 residues. The CDR3 DNA sequence: TGTGCCAGCAGTGCCCCTCAAAGGGGGATGAAGACCCAGTACTTC. Translated, it gives CASSAPQRGMKTQYF.

This clone was found a few times. CDR3: CASSSIPGEKLFF. In nucleotides, the CDR3 is TGTGCCAGCAGTTCCATCCCAGGGGAAAAACTGTTTTTT. This sequence joins TRBV28 and TRBJ1-4; D perhaps matches TRBD1 (5 bases). V lost 4 bases, J lost 8 bases, and 11 bases lay in between. Germline lookup yields CDR1 MDHEN and CDR2 SYDVKM. The CDR3 sequence is 13 residues long.